Listed here are 20 T cell receptor beta chains from one sample, sequenced in a study of regulatory T cells in long-lasting Graves disease (dated by TCRdb to about 2021). The time point label of this sample denotes: newly diagnosed GD, antithyroid drugs for less than 3 months. For both TCR sequencing and RNA sequencing, RNA was extracted from PBMCs in TRIzol. Libraries were made using multiplex PCR. Sequencing used an Illumina HiSeq 4000. CDR3 regions were amplified by Arm-PCR with iRepertoire HTBI primers to construct TCR beta libraries. In TCRdb, the public reads were trimmed at Q25 with fastp and aligned with MiXCR, with productive beta chains retained. Under each unique CDR3 protein, matching rows form one entry showing the most common genes and DNA. The sample yields 420,000 or so distinct CDR3 sequences; roughly 17% were counted once. The ten largest clones take up 20% to 25% of the sample. The sample was also linked to a second study, of T cells in Graves' hyperthyroidism and ophthalmopathy.

The sample consisted of peripheral blood mononuclear cells (PBMCs), taken at new diagnosis, from a patient treated with antithyroid drugs. These receptors originate from a woman between 18 and 29 years old with Graves disease. Donor details come from another sample of the same person, matched by shared clones.

This clonotype has only a few counts. This rearrangement joins TRBV28 to TRBJ2-3; D possibly corresponds to TRBD2 (6 bases). V was cut by 3 bases and J by 8 bases, with 9 bases left in between. The CDR3 is 12 residues long. Germline V gene sequence: CDR1 MDHEN, CDR2 SYDVKM. The CDR3 protein is CASSLAGRTQYF. The CDR3 DNA sequence: TGTGCCAGCAGTTTGGCGGGGCGTACGCAGTATTTT.

This clonotype appeared a few times. The V and J genes are TRBV18 and TRBJ1-1; D may be TRBD1 (5 bases). The V end lost 3 bases, the J end lost 7 bases, and 15 bases lay between the germline ends. This CDR3 spans 14 amino acids. CDR1 is KGHSH and CDR2 is LQKENI in the germline V gene. The CDR3 loop is CASSPPDSRVEAFF. The CDR3 region has the DNA TGTGCCAGCTCACCGCCCGACAGTCGGGTTGAAGCTTTCTTT.

This clonotype was picked up a small number of times. The DNA of the CDR3 is TGTGCCAGCAGCTTGGAGCGGGACTTAAAAACCTACGAGCAGTACTTC. This gives the protein CASSLERDLKTYEQYF. The chain recombines TRBV5-6 with TRBJ2-7; 7 positions match TRBD2. CDR1 and CDR2 (germline): SGHDT, YYEEEE. This CDR3 region has 16 residues. Losses at the gene ends were 0 bases for V and 2 bases for J; bases not matched to a gene: 8.

In this sample, this clonotype turned up a few times. The V call is TRBV30, the J call TRBJ2-7, with D uncertain. This CDR3 contains 13 residues. Germline lookup yields CDR1 GTSNPN and CDR2 SVGIG (reference sequence). The V and J ends lost 0 bases and 1 base respectively, with 7 bases between them. The CDR3, as DNA: TGTGCCTGGAGTGTAGCCAGTTCCTACGAGCAGTACTTC. Encoded protein: CAWSVASSYEQYF.

The chain combines TRBV30 with TRBJ2-7, with D possibly matching TRBD1 (6 bases). Germline V gene sequence: CDR1 GTSNPN, CDR2 SVGIG (reference sequence). The length of the CDR3 is 13 residues. Trimming took 2 bases from V and 3 from J, leaving 11 bases between them. The CDR3 coding sequence is TGTGCCTGGAGTTCTCAGGGGAGCTACGAGCAGTACTTC. Amino acid sequence: CAWSSQGSYEQYF.

This clonotype has a handful of counts. This chain links TRBV2 with TRBJ2-3; 7 positions agree with TRBD2. Germline lookup yields CDR1 SNHLY and CDR2 FYNNEI. Trimming took 9 bases from V and 1 from J; bases not matched to a gene: 10. The CDR3 has 15 amino acids. The CDR3 loop is CARLSSLAGTDTQYF. CDR3 nucleotide sequence: TGTGCCAGACTGTCTAGCCTAGCGGGCACAGATACGCAGTATTTT.

This clonotype was counted a few times. The genes are TRBV5-5 and TRBJ1-2; D perhaps matches TRBD1 (6 bases). CDR3 length: 14 residues. Germline lookup yields CDR1 SGHKS and CDR2 YYEKEE (reference sequence). The germline V and J ends were trimmed by 4 bases and 4 bases, with 14 bases remaining between them. The DNA of the CDR3 is TGTGCCAGCAGCCCAGATTCAGGGGTCTATGGCTACACCTTC. Translation gives CASSPDSGVYGYTF.

The chain is built from TRBV20-1 and TRBJ2-1, with D perhaps TRBD1 or TRBD2 (5 bases each). The CDR3 contains 15 residues. The V gene lost 1 base and the J gene lost 10 bases, with 20 bases spanning the gap. Germline V gene sequence: CDR1 DFQATT, CDR2 SNEGSKA (reference sequence). The CDR3 DNA reads TGCAGTGCTAGAGCCGGGACCCATGGGTATTACGAGCAGTTCTTC. The encoded protein is CSARAGTHGYYEQFF.

This clonotype came up many times. The rearrangement links TRBV7-3 to TRBJ1-1; a possible D gene is TRBD1 (5 bases). CDR3 length: 14 residues. Germline loops: CDR1 SGHTA, CDR2 FQGTGA. Trimming removed 4 bases at V and 2 bases at J, with 11 bases between. CDR3 in DNA: TGTGCCAGCAGCTCCCAGGGATATAACACTGAAGCTTTCTTT. It is translated as CASSSQGYNTEAFF.

In this sample, this clonotype turned up many times. The rearrangement uses TRBV28 and TRBJ2-7, with 7 bases matching TRBD1. With 6 bases clipped from V and 2 bases from J, the junction kept 7 bases outside the gene matches. The CDR3 covers 14 residues. Germline assignment: CDR1 MDHEN and CDR2 SYDVKM. This chain's CDR3 is CASRPGQRTYEQYF. The CDR3 region has the DNA TGTGCCAGCAGACCGGGACAGAGAACCTACGAGCAGTACTTC.

The chain uses TRBV7-8 and TRBJ2-3, with 11 bases lining up with TRBD2. The ends lost 2 bases at V and 6 bases at J; junction bases unmatched: 10. Germline-derived CDR1 and CDR2 are SGHVS and FQNEAQ. The CDR3 is 17 residues long. The CDR3 bases are TGTGCCAGCAGCTTATCCCGACTAGCGGGATCCTCCGATACGCAGTATTTT. This encodes CASSLSRLAGSSDTQYF.

The rearrangement joins TRBV20-1 to TRBJ2-1; D gene unclear. Germline V CDR1 and CDR2: DFQATT, SNEGSKA (reference sequence). The length of the CDR3 is 12 residues. Trimming removed 6 bases from V and 8 bases from J, with 14 bases in between. The CDR3 nucleotides read TGCAGTGCCCATGAGATCAGAGATGAGCAGTTCTTC. The encoded protein is CSAHEIRDEQFF.

This clonotype occurred many times. The chain has TRBV7-9 and TRBJ2-5; D unclear. Trimming removed 7 bases from V and 5 bases from J, with 14 bases in between. Germline loops: CDR1 SEHNR, CDR2 FQNEAQ (reference sequence). CDR3 length: 13 residues. The CDR3 loop is CASNYQVAETQYF. CDR3 nucleotide sequence: TGTGCCAGCAACTACCAGGTGGCGGAGACCCAGTACTTC.

The chain has TRBV6-1 and TRBJ1-5, with TRBD1 as a possible D gene (6 bases). Germline assignment: CDR1 MNHNS and CDR2 SASEGT. Trimming stripped 6 bases from V and 5 bases from J, with 17 bases between. The CDR3 has 15 residues. Written as DNA, the CDR3 is TGTGCCAGCAGGCAACGGGGGGGCGGGGATCAGCCCCAGCATTTT. This translates into CASRQRGGGDQPQHF.

This clonotype was counted at least ten times. The chain links TRBV11-2 to TRBJ2-1, with 8 bases fitting TRBD2. In germline, CDR1 is SGHAT, CDR2 FQNNGV. CDR3 size: 14 residues. Germline trimming cut 4 bases from V and 7 bases from J; bases unmatched to any gene: 6. CDR3 DNA sequence: TGTGCCAGCAGCTCCGGGACTAGAGAAAATGAGCAGTTCTTC. It translates to CASSSGTRENEQFF.

This clonotype was seen once. This chain links TRBV28 with TRBJ1-6; the D is unclear. There are 14 residues in the CDR3. The ends were cut back, 6 bases at V and 9 bases at J, with 15 bases in the middle. Germline loops: CDR1 MDHEN, CDR2 SYDVKM. CDR3 nucleotides: TGTGCCAGCAGGCCCTCGGGATATGGTTCACCCCTCCACTTT. Protein product: CASRPSGYGSPLHF.

V usage is TRBV20-1 and J usage is TRBJ2-3; D is perhaps TRBD1 or TRBD2 (5 bases each). Trimming pared 5 bases from V and 4 bases from J, leaving 22 bases between. The CDR3 contains 16 residues. Germline V gene data show CDR1 as DFQATT and CDR2 as SNEGSKA (reference sequence). DNA of the CDR3: TGCAGTGCTGACCGGGGCGGCGGAATTGGGGCAGATACGCAGTATTTT. This gives the protein CSADRGGGIGADTQYF.

This clonotype was recorded at least ten times. The chain recombines TRBV7-2 with TRBJ2-1; 7 positions agree with TRBD2. The ends lost 1 base at V and 7 bases at J; junction bases unmatched: 4. Germline CDR1 SGHTA, CDR2 FQGNSA. CDR3 length: 14 residues. Here the CDR3 reads CASSLEGLPNEQFF. CDR3 nucleotides: TGTGCCAGCAGCTTAGAGGGACTACCTAATGAGCAGTTCTTC.

Ten or more counts support this clonotype. This chain links TRBV28 with TRBJ2-7; 7 bases map to TRBD1. This CDR3 is 13 amino acids long. The germline CDR1 and CDR2 sequences are MDHEN and SYDVKM. The trim removed 5 bases at V and 7 bases at J, leaving 8 bases unmatched. CDR3 loop: CASSVDRQWEQYF. The CDR3 coding sequence is TGTGCCAGCAGTGTGGACAGGCAATGGGAGCAGTACTTC.

This clonotype was recorded many times. Germline and junction disagree at one end, which may indicate a read error. CDR3 in amino acids: CAGRGSYNEQFF. The CDR3 region has the DNA TGCGCGGGCAGGGGCTCCTACAATGAGCAGTTCTTC. The chain is built from TRBV12-3 or TRBV12-4 and TRBJ2-1; D is possibly TRBD1 (6 bases). The CDR3 has 12 amino acids.